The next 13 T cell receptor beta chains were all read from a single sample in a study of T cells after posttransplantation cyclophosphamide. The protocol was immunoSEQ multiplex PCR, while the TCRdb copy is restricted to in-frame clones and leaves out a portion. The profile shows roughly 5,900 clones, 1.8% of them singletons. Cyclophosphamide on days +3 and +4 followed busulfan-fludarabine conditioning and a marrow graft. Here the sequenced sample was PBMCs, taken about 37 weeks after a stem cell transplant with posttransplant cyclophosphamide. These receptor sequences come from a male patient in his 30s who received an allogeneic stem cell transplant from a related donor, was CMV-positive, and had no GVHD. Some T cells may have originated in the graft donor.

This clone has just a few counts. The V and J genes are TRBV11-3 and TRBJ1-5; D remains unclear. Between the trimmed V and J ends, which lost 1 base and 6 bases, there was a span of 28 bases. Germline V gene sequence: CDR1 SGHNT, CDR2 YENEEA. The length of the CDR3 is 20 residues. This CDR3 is CASSLGGSGGTTVSSQPQHF. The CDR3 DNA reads TGTGCCAGCAGCTTAGGCGGATCAGGAGGAACCACAGTCTCCAGTCAGCCCCAGCATTTT.

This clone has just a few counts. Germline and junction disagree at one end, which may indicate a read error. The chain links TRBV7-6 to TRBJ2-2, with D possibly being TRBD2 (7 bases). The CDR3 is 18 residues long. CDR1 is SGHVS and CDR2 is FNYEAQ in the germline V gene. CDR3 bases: TGTGTCAGCAGCTTAGTCGCGAGTTGGGGGGGCAACACCGGGGAGCTGTTTTTT. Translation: CVSSLVASWGGNTGELFF.

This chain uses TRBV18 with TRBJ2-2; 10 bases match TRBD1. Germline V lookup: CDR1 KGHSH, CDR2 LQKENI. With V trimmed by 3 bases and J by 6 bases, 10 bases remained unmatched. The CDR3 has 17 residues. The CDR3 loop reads CASSPQPPGQGPGELFF. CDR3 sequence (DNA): TGTGCCAGCTCACCCCAACCTCCGGGACAGGGGCCCGGGGAGCTGTTTTTT.

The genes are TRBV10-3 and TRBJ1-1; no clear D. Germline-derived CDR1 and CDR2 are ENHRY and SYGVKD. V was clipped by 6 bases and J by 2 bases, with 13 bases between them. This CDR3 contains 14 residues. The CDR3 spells CAIRPASVNTEAFF. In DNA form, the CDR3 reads TGTGCCATCAGGCCGGCAAGCGTTAACACTGAAGCTTTCTTT.

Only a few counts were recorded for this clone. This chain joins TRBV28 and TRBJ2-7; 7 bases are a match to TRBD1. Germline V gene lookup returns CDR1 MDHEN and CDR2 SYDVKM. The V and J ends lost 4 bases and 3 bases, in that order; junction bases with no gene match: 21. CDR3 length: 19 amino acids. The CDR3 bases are TGTGCCAGCAGTTCCCTATGGGGTAAGGGACAGAGCCCAAACTACGAGCAGTACTTC. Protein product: CASSSLWGKGQSPNYEQYF. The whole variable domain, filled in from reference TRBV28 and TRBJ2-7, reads DVKVTQSSRYLVKRTGEKVFLECVQDMDHENMFWYRQDPGLGLRLIYFSYDVKMKEKGDIPEGYSVSREKKERFSLILESASTNQTSMYLCASSSLWGKGQSPNYEQYFGPGTRLTVT.

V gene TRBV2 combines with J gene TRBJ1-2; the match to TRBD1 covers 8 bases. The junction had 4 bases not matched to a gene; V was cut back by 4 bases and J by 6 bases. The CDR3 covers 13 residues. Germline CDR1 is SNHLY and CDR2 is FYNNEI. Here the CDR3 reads CASSVDRDDGYTF. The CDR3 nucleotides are TGTGCCAGCAGTGTGGACAGGGACGATGGCTACACCTTC. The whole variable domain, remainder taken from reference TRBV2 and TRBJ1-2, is EPEVTQTPSHQVTQMGQEVILRCVPISNHLYFYWYRQILGQKVEFLVSFYNNEISEKSEIFDDQFSVERPDGSNFTLKIRSTKLEDSAMYFCASSVDRDDGYTFGSGTRLTVV.

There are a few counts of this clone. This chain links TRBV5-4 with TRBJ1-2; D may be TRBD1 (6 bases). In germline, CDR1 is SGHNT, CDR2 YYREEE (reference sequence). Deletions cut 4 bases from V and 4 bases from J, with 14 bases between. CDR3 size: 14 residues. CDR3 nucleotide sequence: TGTGCCAGCAGCCAGCTCGGGACAAGCTATGGCTACACCTTC. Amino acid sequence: CASSQLGTSYGYTF. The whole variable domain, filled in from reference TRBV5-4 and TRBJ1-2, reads ETGVTQSPTHLIKTRGQQVTLRCSSQSGHNTVSWYQQALGQGPQFIFQYYREEENGRGNFPPRFSGLQFPNYSSELNVNALELDDSALYLCASSQLGTSYGYTFGSGTRLTVV.

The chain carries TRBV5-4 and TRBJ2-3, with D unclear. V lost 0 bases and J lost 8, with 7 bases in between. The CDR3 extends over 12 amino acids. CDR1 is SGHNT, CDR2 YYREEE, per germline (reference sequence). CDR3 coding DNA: TGTGCCAGCAGCTTGGACAGTGCTACGCAGTATTTT. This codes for CASSLDSATQYF.

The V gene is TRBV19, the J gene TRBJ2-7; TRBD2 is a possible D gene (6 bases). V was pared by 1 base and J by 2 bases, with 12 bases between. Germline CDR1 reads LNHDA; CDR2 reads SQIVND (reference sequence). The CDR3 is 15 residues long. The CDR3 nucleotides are TGTGCCAGTAGTATAGCCGGGACTCCTGCCTACGAGCAGTACTTC. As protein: CASSIAGTPAYEQYF.

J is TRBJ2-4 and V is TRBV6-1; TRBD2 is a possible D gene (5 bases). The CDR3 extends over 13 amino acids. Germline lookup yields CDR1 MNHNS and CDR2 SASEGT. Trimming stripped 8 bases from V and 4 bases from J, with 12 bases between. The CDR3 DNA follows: TGTGCCAGCCTAGACGGGAATAAAAACATTCAGTACTTC. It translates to CASLDGNKNIQYF.

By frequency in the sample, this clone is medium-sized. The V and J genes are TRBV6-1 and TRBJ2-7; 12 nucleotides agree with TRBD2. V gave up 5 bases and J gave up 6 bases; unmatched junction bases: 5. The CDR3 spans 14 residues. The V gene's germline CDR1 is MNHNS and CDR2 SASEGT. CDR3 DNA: TGTGCCAGCAGTTCTAGCGGGAGGGATATCGAGCAGTACTTC. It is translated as CASSSSGRDIEQYF.

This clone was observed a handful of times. CDR3 sequence (DNA): TGTGCCAGCGACAGGGCGGCAGATACGCAGTATTTT. Protein product: CASDRAADTQYF. The chain employs TRBV19 and TRBJ2-3; TRBD1 matches 7 bases. With V trimmed by 9 bases and J by 4 bases, 4 bases remained unmatched. The CDR3 is 12 amino acids. CDR1 and CDR2 from the germline V gene are LNHDA and SQIVND (reference sequence).

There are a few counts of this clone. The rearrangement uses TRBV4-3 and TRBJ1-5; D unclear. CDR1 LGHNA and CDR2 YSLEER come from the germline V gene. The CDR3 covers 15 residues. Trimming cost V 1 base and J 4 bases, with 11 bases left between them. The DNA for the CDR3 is TGCGCCAGCAGCCAAGTGTTTACGGGGAATCAGCCCCAGCATTTT. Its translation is CASSQVFTGNQPQHF.